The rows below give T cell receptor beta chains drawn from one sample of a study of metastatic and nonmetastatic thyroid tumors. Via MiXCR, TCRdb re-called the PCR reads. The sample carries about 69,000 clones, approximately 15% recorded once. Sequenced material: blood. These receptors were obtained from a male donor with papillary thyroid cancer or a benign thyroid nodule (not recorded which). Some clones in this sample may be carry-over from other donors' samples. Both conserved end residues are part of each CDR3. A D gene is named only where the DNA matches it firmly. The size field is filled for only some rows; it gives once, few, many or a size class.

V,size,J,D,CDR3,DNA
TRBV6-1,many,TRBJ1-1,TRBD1,CASRNDGQGGYTEAFF,TGTGCCAGCAGGAACGACGGACAGGGTGGGTACACTGAAGCTTTCTTT
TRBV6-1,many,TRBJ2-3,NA,CAGTLRGPISTDTQYF,TGTGCCGGCACCTTACGGGGCCCGATTAGCACAGATACGCAGTATTTT
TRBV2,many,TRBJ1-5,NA,CASSEMDTEQHF,TGTGCCAGCAGTGAAATGGACACCGAGCAGCATTTT
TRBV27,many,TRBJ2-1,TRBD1,CASSSTGRNEQFF,TGTGCCAGCAGTTCGACAGGGCGGAATGAGCAGTTCTTC
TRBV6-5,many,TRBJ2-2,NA,CASSYSQGNTGELFF,TGTGCCAGCAGTTACTCCCAGGGGAACACCGGGGAGCTGTTTTTT
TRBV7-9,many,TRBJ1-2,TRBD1,CASSYGQGANYGYTF,TGTGCCAGCAGCTACGGGCAGGGGGCTAACTATGGCTACACCTTC
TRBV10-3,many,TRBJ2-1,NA,CAISPRWERGKDNEQFF,TGTGCCATCAGTCCCAGGTGGGAGAGGGGAAAAGACAATGAGCAGTTCTTC
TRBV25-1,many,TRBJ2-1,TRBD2,CASSVLAGGHNEQFF,TGTGCCAGCAGTGTTCTAGCGGGAGGGCACAATGAGCAGTTCTTC
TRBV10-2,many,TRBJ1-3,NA,CASGPSSGNTIYF,TGCGCCAGCGGGCCCAGCTCTGGAAACACCATATATTTT
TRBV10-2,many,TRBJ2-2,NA,CASIGSGTGELFF,TGCGCCAGCATAGGAAGCGGGACCGGGGAGCTGTTTTTT
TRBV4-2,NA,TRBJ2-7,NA,CASSHSLVGQGYEQYF,TGTGCCAGCAGCCACAGCCTGGTTGGACAAGGTTACGAGCAGTACTTC
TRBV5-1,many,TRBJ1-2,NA,CASSPSVGEDYGYTF,TGCGCCAGCAGCCCGTCGGTGGGGGAAGACTATGGCTACACCTTC
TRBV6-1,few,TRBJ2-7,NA,CASSLAEGLKAYEQYF,TGTGCCAGCAGTCTAGCAGAGGGGCTAAAGGCGTACGAGCAGTACTTC
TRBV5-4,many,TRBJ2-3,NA,CASSLPAGTSDTQYF,TGTGCCAGCAGCTTGCCTGCAGGGACTTCAGATACGCAGTATTTT
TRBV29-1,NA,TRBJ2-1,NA,CSVDLDINEQFF,TGCAGCGTTGATTTGGACATCAATGAGCAGTTCTTC
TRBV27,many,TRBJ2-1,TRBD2,CASSSWTSGKSSYNEQFF,TGTGCCAGCAGTTCCTGGACTAGCGGGAAAAGCTCCTACAATGAGCAGTTCTTC
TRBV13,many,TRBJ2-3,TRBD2,CASSFIAGPRTDTQYF,TGTGCCAGCAGCTTCATAGCGGGACCCCGCACAGATACGCAGTATTTT
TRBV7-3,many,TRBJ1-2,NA,CASSLTFARRAGSLYGYTF,TGTGCCAGCAGCTTAACGTTCGCCCGAAGGGCAGGGAGCCTCTATGGCTACACCTTC
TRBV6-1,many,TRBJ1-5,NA,CASRRDIVGNQPQHF,TGTGCCAGCAGAAGGGACATCGTAGGCAATCAGCCCCAGCATTTT
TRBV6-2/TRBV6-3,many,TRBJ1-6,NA,CASIGPSYNSPLHF,TGTGCCAGCATCGGACCGTCCTATAATTCACCCCTCCACTTT
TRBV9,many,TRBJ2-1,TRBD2,CASSARLAGRRPGEQFF,TGTGCCAGCAGCGCAAGACTAGCGGGAAGGAGGCCGGGTGAGCAGTTCTTC
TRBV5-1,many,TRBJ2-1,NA,CASSLWTDPDNEQFF,TGCGCCAGCAGCTTATGGACGGACCCAGACAATGAGCAGTTCTTC
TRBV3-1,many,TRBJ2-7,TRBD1,CASSPSRDSSYEQYF,TGTGCCAGCAGCCCCTCTCGGGACAGCTCCTACGAGCAGTACTTC
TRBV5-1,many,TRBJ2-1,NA,CASRTGAENEQFF,TGCGCCAGCAGGACAGGAGCAGAGAATGAGCAGTTCTTC
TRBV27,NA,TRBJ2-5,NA,CASSFGSQETQYF,TGTGCCAGCAGTTTCGGGTCCCAAGAGACCCAGTACTTC
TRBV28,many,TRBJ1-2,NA,CASSSLSFYGYTF,TGTGCCAGCAGTTCCCTCTCTTTCTATGGCTACACCTTC
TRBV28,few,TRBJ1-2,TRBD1,CASSRERQGQASGRYGYTF,TGTGCCAGCAGTCGTGAGAGACAGGGCCAGGCTTCGGGACGGTATGGCTACACCTTC
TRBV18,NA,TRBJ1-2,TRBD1,CASPPLLQGGSNYGYTF,TGTGCCAGCCCACCACTGTTACAGGGGGGTTCTAACTATGGCTACACCTTC
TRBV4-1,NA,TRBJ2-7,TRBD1,CASSQDQHTGGDYYEQYF,TGCGCCAGCAGCCAAGATCAGCACACAGGGGGCGATTACTACGAGCAGTACTTC
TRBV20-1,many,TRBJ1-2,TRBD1,CKRQDRNGYTF,TGCAAGAGGCAGGACAGGAATGGCTACACCTTC
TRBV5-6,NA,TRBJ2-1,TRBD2,CASRQQGLFREQFF,TGTGCCAGCAGACAGCAGGGACTATTCCGTGAGCAGTTCTTC
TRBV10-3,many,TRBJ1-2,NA,CAISHERGTHGYTF,TGTGCCATCAGCCACGAACGGGGGACCCATGGCTACACCTTC
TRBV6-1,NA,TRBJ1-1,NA,CASSVPQGKTEAFF,TGTGCCAGCAGTGTGCCCCAGGGGAAAACTGAAGCTTTCTTT